This T cell receptor (beta chain) was observed in a study of blood T cell repertoires in COVID-19 (dated by TCRdb to the early 2020s). For context, the study as a whole: Collaborator samples came from the United States, Italy and Spain and covered acute and convalescent phases of COVID-19. The samples were drawn from the first 160 participants of the ongoing ImmuneRACE study and from 950 to 1,500 subjects provided by 6 global collaborators. The repertoires were released in a freely available public database meant as a resource for research on the immune response to SARS-CoV-2. HLA class I and class II types, where available, came from metadata supplied by the sample provider rather than from assay-based typing. Subjects who had been exposed to COVID-19, were actively infected with it, or had recovered from it provided the deeply sampled blood TCRbeta repertoires that made up the dataset. Nearly every sample came with metadata listing a de-identified subject ID, COVID-19 status, age in years and sex. The prospective study material was composed of cDNA or gDNA derived from T cells, B-cell-depleted T cells, or PBMCs.

V is reduced by 1 base and J by 3 bases, leaving a spacing of 7 bases between them. CDR1 and CDR2 are drawn from the germline V gene (reference sequence): SGHNT, YYREEE. The CDR3 has 13 amino acids, counting the end cysteine and phenylalanine. CDR3 DNA is the only sequence kept; it has 39 bases, read in frame from the first base. Participants in the prospective study were enrolled through a virtual design, were aged roughly 18 to 95 years, and lived in 20 to 30 United States geographic areas. In the prospective study, participants were assigned to cohorts based on the clinical history participants reported in a screening survey and a study questionnaire. Each participant in the prospective study had whole blood, serum and a nasopharyngeal or oropharyngeal swab collected by mobile phlebotomists. Prospective study participants could optionally give additional blood draws and questionnaires over a roughly two-month period. Before DNA extraction, blood samples from the prospective study were shipped at room temperature or frozen.

The immunoSEQ Assay, a bias-controlled multiplex PCR, was used to amplify TCRbeta CDR3 regions from genomic DNA. Per the original workflow: Nucleated cell counts per sample were estimated from amplification of reference gene primers within the assay. To quantify the absolute abundance of each unique TCRbeta CDR3 rearrangement, sequence reads were collapsed and filtered. For each sample, productive Simpson clonality was calculated by taking the square root of Simpson's diversity index across productive rearrangements. The table comes from immuneACCESS by way of TCRdb, which keeps in-frame sequences with V and J called. Part of the clones is missing from these tables; in studies checked, under half for an unresolved V gene and the rest for unknown reasons. The V and J calls and clone size were taken over from that table, and D and trimming were inferred from the DNA. Recorded for this sample are almost 250,000 clones; 75% to 85% of them occurred a single time. The ten top clones hold about 9.1% of the sample.

Comments on this clone: It has no known antigen specificity. No much larger clonotype is one base removed from it; base qualities were not supplied.

The paper's findings and limits, for the study overall: Clinical and demographic metadata were provided uncurated, with the amount varying by source and participant.

The sequence derives from a woman aged 45-65 years with acute COVID-19. The V gene is TRBV5-4 and the J gene is TRBJ2-5, with a tentative D gene TRBD1 over 6 matching bases. The sample consisted of PBMCs or T cells enriched from blood (not recorded which). Read as DNA, the sequence is TGTGCCAGCAGCTTGAGACAGGAAGAGACCCAGTACTTC. This yields the protein CASSLRQEETQYF.